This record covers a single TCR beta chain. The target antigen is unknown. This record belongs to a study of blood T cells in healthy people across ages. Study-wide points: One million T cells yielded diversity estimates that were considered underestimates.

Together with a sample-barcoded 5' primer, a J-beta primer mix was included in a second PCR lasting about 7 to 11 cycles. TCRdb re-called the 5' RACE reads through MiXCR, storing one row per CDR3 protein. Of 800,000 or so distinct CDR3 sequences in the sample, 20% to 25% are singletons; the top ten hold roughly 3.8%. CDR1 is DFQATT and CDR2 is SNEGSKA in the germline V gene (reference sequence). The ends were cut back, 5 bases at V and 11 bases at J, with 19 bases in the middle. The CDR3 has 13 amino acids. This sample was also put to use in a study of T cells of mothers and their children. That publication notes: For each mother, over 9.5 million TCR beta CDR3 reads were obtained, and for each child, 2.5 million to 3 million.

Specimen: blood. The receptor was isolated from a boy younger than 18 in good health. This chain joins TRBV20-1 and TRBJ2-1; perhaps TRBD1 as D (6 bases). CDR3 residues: CSAPGTILQKQFF. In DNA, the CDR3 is TGCAGTGCTCCCGGGACAATCCTACAAAAGCAGTTCTTC.